These 30 T cell receptor beta chains share one sample of origin, sequenced in a study of cytomegalovirus exposure and HLA in healthy donors. Primers for the PCR totalled 60 Vbeta and 13 Jbeta. The table came from immunoSEQ multiplex PCR; TCRdb's copy has only in-frame clones and leaves some out. Of 130,000 to 150,000 clones in the sample, 78% were seen once. Sequenced: PBMCs. The receptor set was obtained from a man aged 40-50 years in good health and CMV-seropositive.

V usage is TRBV10-3 and J usage is TRBJ2-1; D remains ambiguous. Germline V gene lookup returns CDR1 ENHRY and CDR2 SYGVKD. Trimming removed 10 bases at V and 0 bases at J, with 4 bases between. The CDR3 is made up of 11 amino acids. The CDR3 nucleotides read TGTGCCACGAGCTCCTACAATGAGCAGTTCTTC. The encoded protein is CATSSYNEQFF.

The chain carries TRBV30 and TRBJ2-1; 10 nucleotides match TRBD1. V was clipped by 1 base and J by 10 bases; unmatched bases: 7. Germline V gene lookup returns CDR1 GTSNPN and CDR2 SVGIG (reference sequence). The CDR3 is 14 amino acids. CDR3 region: CAWSAPGTGVEQFF. The CDR3 coding sequence is TGTGCCTGGAGTGCACCCGGGACAGGGGTCGAGCAGTTCTTC.

The rearrangement joins TRBV29-1 to TRBJ1-2; 10 bases agree with TRBD1. This CDR3 comprises 13 residues. Germline lookup yields CDR1 SQVTM and CDR2 ANQGSEA. V shed 6 bases, J shed 5 bases, and the junction held 6 bases outside the gene matches. CDR3 in DNA: TGCAGCGTACCGTTGGACAGGGGGTATGGCTACACCTTC. The encoded protein is CSVPLDRGYGYTF. Together with reference TRBV29-1 and TRBJ1-2, the CDR3 gives the full variable domain: SAVISQKPSRDICQRGTSLTIQCQVDSQVTMMFWYRQQPGQSLTLIATANQGSEATYESGFVIDKFPISRPNLTFSTLTVSNMSPEDSSIYLCSVPLDRGYGYTFGSGTRLTVV.

This sequence joins TRBV7-9 and TRBJ2-2, with TRBD2 matching 14 bases. This CDR3 has 18 residues. V dropped 5 bases and J dropped 4; count of bases not matched to a gene: 9. The germline V gene has CDR1 SEHNR and CDR2 FQNEAQ (reference sequence). DNA for the CDR3: TGTGCCAGCAGCCCGACTAGCGGGAGGGCTTCGGGCACCGGGGAGCTGTTTTTT. Amino acids: CASSPTSGRASGTGELFF.

A single count supports this clone. The chain is built from TRBV4-1 and TRBJ2-7, with TRBD2 matching over 9 bases. V dropped 2 bases and J dropped 3; count of bases not matched to a gene: 8. CDR1 MGHRA and CDR2 YSYEKL come from the germline V gene. The CDR3 sequence is 16 residues long. The CDR3 DNA reads as TGCGCCAGCAGCCAATTGTTAGCGGGAGATGGCTACGAGCAGTACTTC. Its translation: CASSQLLAGDGYEQYF.

This chain joins TRBV2 and TRBJ2-3; D is unclear. The ends were cut back, 0 bases at V and 0 bases at J, with 7 bases in the middle. CDR3 size: 15 residues. Per germline, CDR1 SNHLY and CDR2 FYNNEI. The CDR3 DNA reads as TGTGCCAGCAGTGAAGCCGTTAGTAGCACAGATACGCAGTATTTT. Translation gives CASSEAVSSTDTQYF.

This chain connects TRBV6-5 to TRBJ2-2, with D possibly being TRBD2 (6 bases). This CDR3 contains 16 residues. V lost 2 bases to trimming and J lost 2 bases, with 12 bases between them. Germline V gene sequence: CDR1 MNHEY, CDR2 SVGAGI. The CDR3 loop reads CASSYGRTTNTGELFF. The CDR3 nucleotides are TGTGCCAGCAGTTACGGTCGGACTACCAACACCGGGGAGCTGTTTTTT.

This clone has a handful of counts. V usage is TRBV7-3 and J usage is TRBJ1-1, with D possibly TRBD1 on 5 matching bases. The germline V gene has CDR1 SGHTA and CDR2 FQGTGA. Trimming cost V 5 bases and J 0 bases, with 13 bases left between them. The CDR3 covers 15 residues. CDR3 DNA sequence: TGTGCCAGCAGCATGTATGGGGGGATGAACACTGAAGCTTTCTTT. Protein product: CASSMYGGMNTEAFF.

The V and J genes are TRBV18 and TRBJ1-3; D perhaps matches TRBD1 (6 bases). Per the germline V gene, CDR1 is KGHSH and CDR2 is LQKENI. The CDR3 consists of 16 residues. The V end lost 3 bases, the J end lost 2 bases, and 14 bases lay between the germline ends. CDR3 sequence reads: CASSPSGPGAGNTIYF. CDR3 sequence (DNA): TGTGCCAGCTCACCTTCAGGTCCAGGGGCTGGAAACACCATATATTTT.

V and J are TRBV27 and TRBJ1-1; D is perhaps TRBD1 (6 bases). V was clipped by 8 bases and J by 1 base, with 14 bases between them. Germline assignment: CDR1 MNHEY and CDR2 SMNVEV (reference sequence). The CDR3 sequence is 14 residues long. The chain's CDR3 is CASGGGVGNTEAFF. The CDR3 nucleotides read TGTGCCAGCGGAGGGGGGGTAGGGAACACTGAAGCTTTCTTT.

The V and J genes are TRBV6-1 and TRBJ2-7, with 8 positions matching TRBD2. Trimming cost V 8 bases and J 0 bases; bases outside gene matches: 9. CDR3 size: 15 residues. Germline lookup yields CDR1 MNHNS and CDR2 SASEGT. CDR3 in amino acids: CASGPTGTSSYEQYF. DNA of the CDR3: TGTGCCAGCGGACCGACCGGGACTAGCTCCTACGAGCAGTACTTC.

The chain carries TRBV23-1 and TRBJ2-7, with a tentative D call TRBD2 (6 bases). TRBV23-1 has ORF status, its function being uncertain. The CDR3 is made up of 13 amino acids. Between the trimmed V and J ends, which lost 5 bases and 3 bases, there was a span of 11 bases. In nucleotides, the CDR3 is TGCGCCAGCAGTTACACTAGCTGCTACGAGCAGTACTTC. Its translation is CASSYTSCYEQYF.

The J gene is TRBJ1-5, the V gene TRBV6-5; D is unclear. V dropped 5 bases and J dropped 0 bases, with 8 bases sitting between them. The germline gives CDR1 MNHEY, CDR2 SVGAGI. The CDR3 has 14 residues. Written as DNA, the CDR3 is TGTGCCAGCAGTGAACGCTATAGCAATCAGCCCCAGCATTTT. Translated, it gives CASSERYSNQPQHF.

This clone was observed a few times. Other DNA variants within this sample encode the same CDR3. V usage is TRBV18 and J usage is TRBJ1-1; 7 nucleotides match TRBD1. The V gene end was trimmed by 3 bases and the J gene end by 4 bases; junction bases not matched to a gene: 2. This CDR3 contains 13 residues. The V gene's germline CDR1 is KGHSH and CDR2 LQKENI. The CDR3 DNA is TGTGCCAGCTCACCCCCAGGGGGCACTGAAGCTTTCTTT. This translates into CASSPPGGTEAFF.

In regard to this clone: As the CDR3 is not closed by the conserved phenylalanine or tryptophan, this likely results from a read error. Because the CDR3's place on the DNA is in doubt, the DNA is left out and the CDR3 is given as listed by TCRdb. The gene calls are TRBV5-1 and TRBJ1-1. The CDR3 is 11 residues long, counting both termini. The germline gives CDR1 SGHRS, CDR2 YFSETQ. CDR3 sequence: CASSQIPRNEA.

The rearrangement joins TRBV14 to TRBJ2-7; TRBD1 agrees at 8 bases. Germline trimming cut 1 base from V and 3 bases from J; bases unmatched to any gene: 2. The CDR3 has 14 amino acids. The germline CDR1 and CDR2 sequences are SGHDN and FVKESK. The CDR3 DNA sequence: TGTGCCAGCAGCCAAGCGGACAGGGACTACGAGCAGTACTTC. Translated, it gives CASSQADRDYEQYF.

The rearrangement joins TRBV19 to TRBJ1-5; tentatively, D is TRBD1 (6 bases). Per the germline V gene, CDR1 is LNHDA and CDR2 is SQIVND (reference sequence). V lost 10 bases, J lost 1 base, and 14 bases lay in between. The length of the CDR3 is 14 residues. The CDR3 protein is CATHPRGSNQPQHF. The CDR3 DNA reads TGTGCCACACATCCCAGGGGAAGCAATCAGCCCCAGCATTTT.

This clone turned up a few times. A far larger clone is just one base off, so this is likely a read error. The V and J genes are TRBV4-1 and TRBJ2-3; TRBD2 aligns across 8 bases. Losses at the gene ends were 0 bases for V and 0 bases for J; bases not matched to a gene: 5. The CDR3 runs to 17 residues. Germline V lookup: CDR1 MGHRA, CDR2 YSYEKL. CDR3 loop: CASSQDSLAESTDTQYF. The CDR3 coding sequence is TGCGCCAGCAGCCAAGATTCACTAGCGGAAAGCACAGATACGCAGTATTTT.

The genes are TRBV5-1 and TRBJ2-3; D may be TRBD2 (6 bases). The CDR3 is 16 amino acids. Trimming removed 2 bases at V and 1 base at J, with 14 bases between. CDR1 and CDR2 from the germline V gene are SGHRS and YFSETQ. The CDR3 sequence: CASSLGRELRTDTQYF. The CDR3 DNA is TGCGCCAGCAGCTTAGGGCGGGAACTCCGCACAGATACGCAGTATTTT. Looking up the rest from reference TRBV5-1 and TRBJ2-3 gives the full variable domain: KAGVTQTPRYLIKTRGQQVTLSCSPISGHRSVSWYQQTPGQGLQFLFEYFSETQRNKGNFPGRFSGRQFSNSRSEMNVSTLELGDSALYLCASSLGRELRTDTQYFGPGTRLTVL.

This clone has a handful of counts. This chain connects TRBV15 to TRBJ1-2, with D perhaps TRBD1 (6 bases). Per germline, CDR1 LNHNV and CDR2 YYDKDF (reference sequence). The CDR3 is made up of 14 amino acids. The V and J ends lost 1 base and 4 bases respectively, with 10 bases between them. This CDR3 reads CATSRGGGLYGYTF. In nucleotides, the CDR3 is TGTGCCACCAGCAGAGGGGGGGGGCTCTATGGCTACACCTTC.

The chain has TRBV18 and TRBJ2-7; 7 bases are a match to TRBD1. In germline, CDR1 is KGHSH, CDR2 LQKENI. Germline trimming cut 6 bases from V and 0 bases from J; bases unmatched to any gene: 5. This CDR3 region has 14 residues. This CDR3 is CASSLRDSSYEQYF. The CDR3 nucleotides are TGTGCCAGCTCCCTCCGGGACAGCTCCTACGAGCAGTACTTC.

This clone was recorded a few times. V usage is TRBV25-1 and J usage is TRBJ1-6; D remains ambiguous. The CDR3 spans 15 residues. V gave up 3 bases and J gave up 3 bases, with 9 bases separating them. The germline V gene has CDR1 MGHDK and CDR2 SYGVNS. The CDR3 loop reads CASSDAGVYNSPLHF. The CDR3 DNA reads TGTGCCAGCAGTGATGCAGGCGTCTATAATTCACCCCTCCACTTT.

This chain joins TRBV5-1 and TRBJ2-2, with D perhaps TRBD2 (6 bases). CDR3 length: 14 residues. Trimming removed 0 bases from V and 6 bases from J, with 9 bases in between. From germline, CDR1 is SGHRS and CDR2 YFSETQ. CDR3 amino acids: CASSLGLVAGELFF. The CDR3 region has the DNA TGCGCCAGCAGCTTGGGACTAGTAGCCGGGGAGCTGTTTTTT.

This chain links TRBV7-9 with TRBJ2-5, with TRBD1 matching 9 bases. In germline, CDR1 is SEHNR, CDR2 FQNEAQ (reference sequence). The CDR3 is made up of 14 amino acids. The ends lost 3 bases at V and 4 bases at J; junction bases unmatched: 3. The CDR3 reads CASSFDRGVETQYF. The CDR3 DNA follows: TGTGCCAGCAGCTTTGACAGGGGGGTAGAGACCCAGTACTTC. The entire variable domain, with the rest obtained from reference TRBV7-9 and TRBJ2-5, is as follows: DTGVSQNPRHKITKRGQNVTFRCDPISEHNRLYWYRQTLGQGPEFLTYFQNEAQLEKSRLLSDRFSAERPKGSFSTLEIQRTEQGDSAMYLCASSFDRGVETQYFGPGTRLLVL.

The chain combines TRBV6-6 with TRBJ2-1, with 9 bases identical to TRBD2. Germline V gene sequence: CDR1 MNHNY, CDR2 SVGAGI (reference sequence). With 4 bases clipped from V and 2 bases from J, the junction kept 0 bases outside the gene matches. This CDR3 is built from 14 residues. CDR3 sequence (DNA): TGTGCCAGCAGTTTAGCGGGAGCCTACAATGAGCAGTTCTTC. Amino acids: CASSLAGAYNEQFF.

This chain connects TRBV28 to TRBJ2-7, with 8 bases aligning to TRBD2. CDR1 is MDHEN and CDR2 is SYDVKM in the germline V gene. V dropped 4 bases and J dropped 5; count of bases not matched to a gene: 7. This CDR3 has 14 residues. Here the CDR3 reads CASSSAGGLNEQYF. The CDR3 region has the DNA TGTGCCAGCAGTTCGGCGGGAGGTCTCAACGAGCAGTACTTC.

CDR3 region: CASTTTGGGNTIYF. The CDR3 bases are TGTGCCAGCACCACCACGGGAGGAGGAAACACCATATATTTT. The chain recombines TRBV7-9 with TRBJ1-3; D is undetermined. The CDR3 extends over 14 amino acids. The V gene lost 7 bases and the J gene lost 4 bases, with 14 bases spanning the gap. Germline V CDR1 and CDR2: SEHNR, FQNEAQ (reference sequence).

This clone was recorded once. A junction boundary mismatches the germline segment, possibly from a read error. The rearrangement links TRBV11-3 to TRBJ2-7; the match to TRBD1 covers 7 bases. This CDR3 is 13 amino acids long. Per the germline V gene, CDR1 is SGHNT and CDR2 is YENEEA. The chain's CDR3 is CASSPGTEYGQYF. CDR3 nucleotide sequence: TGTGCCAGCAGCCCCGGGACAGAATACGGGCAGTACTTC.

The chain links TRBV5-4 to TRBJ2-3; possibly TRBD1 for D (6 bases). The CDR3 runs 13 residues. Germline-derived CDR1 and CDR2 are SGHNT and YYREEE (reference sequence). V was clipped by 5 bases and J by 1 base, with 8 bases between them. CDR3 sequence: CASRQGGTDTQYF. The DNA of the CDR3 is TGTGCCAGCAGACAGGGCGGCACAGATACGCAGTATTTT.

This chain joins TRBV6-6 and TRBJ2-2, with D possibly matching TRBD2 (6 bases). The V end was cut by 1 base, the J end by 3 bases, with 12 bases between. This CDR3 has 16 amino acids. Per the germline V gene, CDR1 is MNHNY and CDR2 is SVGAGI (reference sequence). CDR3 amino acids: CASSYLRGRDTGELFF. The DNA for the CDR3 is TGTGCCAGCAGTTACTTGCGGGGAAGGGACACCGGGGAGCTGTTTTTT.